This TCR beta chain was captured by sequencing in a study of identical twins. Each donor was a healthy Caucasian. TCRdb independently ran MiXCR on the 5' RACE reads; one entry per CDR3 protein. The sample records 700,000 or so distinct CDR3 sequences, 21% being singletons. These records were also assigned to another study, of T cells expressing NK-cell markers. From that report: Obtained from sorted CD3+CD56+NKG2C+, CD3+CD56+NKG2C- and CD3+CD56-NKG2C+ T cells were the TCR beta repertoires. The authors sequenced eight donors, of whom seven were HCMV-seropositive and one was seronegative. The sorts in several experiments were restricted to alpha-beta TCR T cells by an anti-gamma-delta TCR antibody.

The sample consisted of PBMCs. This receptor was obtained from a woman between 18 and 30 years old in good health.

The CDR3 sequence: CASSLSPGQGLAFF. Here the CDR3 DNA reads TGTGCCAGCTCACTTTCTCCGGGACAGGGCTTAGCTTTCTTT. The chain joins TRBV18 to TRBJ1-1, with TRBD1 identical over 9 bases. With V trimmed by 4 bases and J by 10 bases, 10 bases remained unmatched. There are 14 residues in the CDR3. CDR1 is KGHSH, CDR2 LQKENI, per germline.